This is a list of T cell receptor beta chains from one sample in a study of Ad26.COV2.S vaccination and SARS-CoV-2 variants. The assay was immunoSEQ multiplex PCR, and TCRdb's table has in-frame clones only and misses some. The table records 300,000 to 350,000 clones, about nine tenths of them present only once. The material was peripheral blood, obtained in a trial of Ad26.COV2.S vaccine versus placebo. The receptors here all came from a person between 18 and 59 years old who received the Ad26.COV2.S COVID-19 vaccine or a placebo. Both conserved end residues are part of each CDR3. Fields, in order: J gene, D gene, V gene, clone size, CDR3 protein, CDR3 DNA. The D gene is left open where the match is weak. The size field is filled for only some rows; it gives once, few, many or a size class.

TRBJ1-1,NA,TRBV7-9,NA,CASSQDPKNTEAFF,TGTGCCAGCAGCCAAGACCCGAAAAACACTGAAGCTTTCTTT
TRBJ1-1,NA,TRBV9,NA,CASSVDGAAGANTEAFF,TGTGCCAGCAGCGTAGACGGAGCCGCGGGGGCGAACACTGAAGCTTTCTTT
TRBJ1-4,NA,TRBV2,NA,CASSGSGGANEKLFF,TGTGCCAGCAGTGGGAGTGGGGGGGCAAATGAAAAACTGTTTTTT
TRBJ1-2,TRBD1,TRBV5-3,NA,CARSTRDRDYGYTF,TGTGCCAGAAGCACCCGGGACAGGGACTATGGCTACACCTTC
TRBJ1-1,TRBD1,TRBV19,NA,CASNRGQPNTEAFF,TGTGCCAGTAATAGGGGACAGCCGAACACTGAAGCTTTCTTT
TRBJ1-2,NA,TRBV5-1,NA,CASSLGGLGPAINGYTF,TGCGCCAGCAGCTTGGGGGGTTTGGGGCCAGCGATAAATGGCTACACCTTC
TRBJ1-4,TRBD1,TRBV6-5,NA,CASRAGTGDNEKLFF,TGTGCCAGCAGGGCCGGGACAGGGGATAATGAAAAACTGTTTTTT
TRBJ2-3,TRBD2,TRBV7-9,NA,CASSLRSGADTQYF,TGTGCCAGCAGCTTACGGAGCGGGGCAGATACGCAGTATTTT
TRBJ1-5,NA,TRBV4-1,NA,CASSQTPYQPQHF,TGCGCCAGCAGCCAGACACCATATCAGCCCCAGCATTTT
TRBJ2-3,TRBD2,TRBV27,NA,CASAGEEDTQYF,TGTGCCAGCGCGGGGGAGGAAGATACGCAGTATTTT
TRBJ2-1,NA,TRBV6-5,few,CASSYRGEQFF,TGTGCCAGCAGTTATAGGGGTGAGCAGTTCTTC
TRBJ2-7,NA,TRBV9,NA,CASSVAAGDYEQYF,TGTGCCAGCAGCGTAGCGGCAGGGGACTACGAGCAGTACTTC
TRBJ1-2,TRBD1,TRBV15,NA,CATSRVQVRDREAGGYTF,TGTGCCACCAGCAGAGTCCAAGTCCGGGACAGGGAGGCGGGTGGCTACACCTTC
TRBJ2-7,NA,TRBV18,NA,CASSPRVFSSYEQYF,TGTGCCAGCTCACCTCGGGTCTTCAGCTCCTACGAGCAGTACTTC
TRBJ1-1,TRBD1,TRBV29-1,NA,CSAAMQGETEAFF,TGCAGCGCCGCAATGCAGGGGGAGACTGAAGCTTTCTTT
TRBJ1-1,NA,TRBV6-5,NA,CASSLGELLTEAFF,TGTGCCAGCAGTTTAGGGGAGTTGCTTACTGAAGCTTTCTTT
TRBJ1-3,NA,TRBV4-1,few,CASRSILTGRKDTIYF,TGCGCCAGCAGATCCATATTAACGGGGCGTAAGGACACCATATATTTT
TRBJ2-3,TRBD2,TRBV5-1,NA,CASSLENGGATDTQYF,TGCGCCAGCAGCTTGGAGAACGGGGGGGCCACAGATACGCAGTATTTT
TRBJ1-2,NA,TRBV29-1,NA,CSVQQASGYTF,TGCAGCGTTCAACAGGCGAGCGGCTACACCTTC
TRBJ2-1,NA,TRBV28,NA,CASSSNGRNEQFF,TGTGCCAGCAGTTCTAACGGGAGAAATGAGCAGTTCTTC
TRBJ2-1,NA,TRBV20-1,NA,CSALWGNEQFF,TGCAGTGCGTTGTGGGGTAATGAGCAGTTCTTC
TRBJ1-6,NA,TRBV15,once,CATSRDRVPYNSPLHF,TGTGCCACCAGCAGAGACAGGGTCCCCTATAATTCACCCCTCCACTTT
TRBJ2-1,NA,TRBV4-1,NA,CASSQQFRDEQFF,TGCGCCAGCAGCCAACAATTCAGGGATGAGCAGTTCTTC